These 16 T cell receptor beta chains were sequenced from one sample in a study of beta chain features in type 1 diabetes. Whole-study results and caveats: Researchers report that Type 1 diabetes patients had moderately but significantly shorter TCRB CDR3s across all four CD4+ subsets.

Their cognate antigens are unknown. The authors reverse transcribed all of the isolated RNA, so sequencing captured expressed TCRB transcripts. The repertoire was sequenced with immunoSEQ multiplex PCR; TCRdb's copy has only in-frame clones and lacks some. The sample includes about 160,000 clones, almost 65% of them seen just once. Sequences were obtained from naive CD4+ T cells from blood. The receptors come from a man aged 30 to 45 with type 1 diabetes.

The sample holds one count of this clone. The chain uses TRBV30 and TRBJ2-5; D is unclear. V lost 0 bases and J lost 0, with 5 bases in between. The CDR3 runs 13 residues. Looked up from germline, CDR1 is GTSNPN and CDR2 is SVGIG (reference sequence). In DNA form, the CDR3 reads TGTGCCTGGAGTGTACAGTACCAAGAGACCCAGTACTTC. This codes for CAWSVQYQETQYF.

V gene TRBV5-1 combines with J gene TRBJ2-3; D unclear. The germline CDR1 and CDR2 sequences are SGHRS and YFSETQ. Between the trimmed V and J ends, which lost 3 bases and 2 bases, there was a span of 13 bases. This CDR3 is built from 15 residues. CDR3 sequence reads: CASSSDPGVTDTQYF. In DNA form, the CDR3 reads TGCGCCAGCAGCTCAGATCCGGGCGTCACAGATACGCAGTATTTT.

This chain's CDR3 is CASRRPGTNTDTQYF. Written as DNA, the CDR3 is TGTGCCAGCAGGCGTCCCGGGACTAACACAGATACGCAGTATTTT. This chain uses TRBV7-2 with TRBJ2-3; TRBD2 aligns across 7 bases. The CDR3 covers 15 residues. Germline CDR1 is SGHTA and CDR2 is FQGNSA. Losses at the gene ends were 6 bases for V and 2 bases for J; bases not matched to a gene: 8.

This clone has just a few counts. The chain couples TRBV29-1 to TRBJ2-5, with 9 bases matching TRBD1. Germline values: CDR1 SQVTM, CDR2 ANQGSEA. The CDR3 runs to 14 residues. The V and J ends lost 3 bases and 5 bases, in that order; junction bases with no gene match: 7. The CDR3 nucleotides read TGCAGCGTTGAGGACGGGACAGGGAGGGAGACCCAGTACTTC. Protein product: CSVEDGTGRETQYF.

The CDR3 nucleotides are TGTGCCATCAGTAGCGACAGAAACAATGAGCAGTTCTTC. The encoded protein is CAISSDRNNEQFF. J is TRBJ2-1 and V is TRBV10-3; D is perhaps TRBD1 (5 bases). V shed 5 bases and J shed 5 bases, with 10 bases lying between them. This CDR3 region has 13 residues. Germline values: CDR1 ENHRY, CDR2 SYGVKD.

The chain recombines TRBV10-3 with TRBJ1-3, with D uncertain. Germline CDR1 is ENHRY and CDR2 is SYGVKD. Trimming cost V 1 base and J 5 bases, with 6 bases left between them. CDR3 length: 13 amino acids. The CDR3 DNA follows: TGTGCCATCAGTGAGTGGCAGAGAAACACCATATATTTT. Translation gives CAISEWQRNTIYF.

The chain is built from TRBV5-4 and TRBJ2-1; TRBD1 matches 8 bases. V was clipped by 6 bases and J by 4 bases; unmatched bases: 15. CDR1 is SGHNT and CDR2 is YYREEE in the germline V gene (reference sequence). CDR3 size: 17 residues. CDR3 protein: CASIKGSWTGTYNEQFF. The CDR3 region has the DNA TGTGCCAGCATCAAAGGTTCGTGGACAGGGACATACAATGAGCAGTTCTTC.

This sequence joins TRBV21-1 and TRBJ1-6; TRBD1 is the table's D call, not checked against the DNA. TRBV21-1 is labeled a pseudogene. The CDR3 runs to 16 residues. The CDR3 DNA is TGTGCCAGCAGCAAAGCGCTTCCAGGGAATAATTCACCCCTCCACTTT. Amino acids: CASSKALPGNNSPLHF.

The chain couples TRBV6-4 to TRBJ2-6; D gene uncertain. The CDR3 sequence is 15 residues long. Between the trimmed V and J ends, which lost 4 bases and 3 bases, there was a span of 10 bases. Per the germline V gene, CDR1 is MRHNA and CDR2 is SNTAGT. CDR3 nucleotides: TGTGCCAGCAGTGCTGGGTTAGATGGGGCCAACGTCCTGACTTTC. Amino acids: CASSAGLDGANVLTF.

The table lists this clone with a few counts. V gene TRBV29-1 combines with J gene TRBJ2-7; D gene unclear. Germline V lookup: CDR1 SQVTM, CDR2 ANQGSEA. The CDR3 is 11 residues long. V was trimmed by 5 bases and J by 4 bases, leaving 9 bases between them. CDR3 coding DNA: TGCAGCGTTAAGACATCATACGAGCAGTACTTC. This gives the protein CSVKTSYEQYF.

J is TRBJ1-2 and V is TRBV25-1; possibly TRBD1 for D (6 bases). Germline lookup yields CDR1 MGHDK and CDR2 SYGVNS. This CDR3 is 13 amino acids long. V lost 8 bases, J lost 4 bases, and 14 bases lay in between. The CDR3 coding sequence is TGTGCCAGCCATGGGACAAGGGGCTATGGCTACACCTTC. Amino acids: CASHGTRGYGYTF.

About this clone: Other DNA sequences in the sample encode the same CDR3. This chain joins TRBV5-1 and TRBJ2-5; 10 bases are a match to TRBD2. The CDR3 is 16 residues long. The trim removed 1 base at V and 1 base at J, leaving 4 bases unmatched. CDR1 and CDR2 (germline): SGHRS, YFSETQ. This CDR3 is CASSLPSGGLQETQYF. The CDR3 DNA follows: TGCGCCAGCAGCTTGCCTAGCGGGGGACTCCAAGAGACCCAGTACTTC.

The V gene is TRBV7-9, the J gene TRBJ2-3; D ambiguous. The germline V gene encodes CDR1 SEHNR and CDR2 FQNEAQ (reference sequence). The CDR3 consists of 15 residues. Trimming cost V 1 base and J 4 bases, with 12 bases left between them. The CDR3 loop is CASSLGRQAADTQYF. As DNA, the CDR3 is TGTGCCAGCAGCTTAGGTCGGCAGGCGGCAGATACGCAGTATTTT.

The chain uses TRBV9 and TRBJ2-3, with D possibly called TRBD1 or TRBD2 (5 bases each). Germline lookup yields CDR1 SGDLS and CDR2 YYNGEE. The CDR3 is made up of 17 amino acids. The ends were cut back, 0 bases at V and 0 bases at J, with 14 bases in the middle. The CDR3, as DNA: TGTGCCAGCAGCGTAGACGAAAGGGACGGTAGCACAGATACGCAGTATTTT. It yields the protein CASSVDERDGSTDTQYF.

The rearrangement joins TRBV7-9 to TRBJ2-5; perhaps TRBD1 as D (5 bases). Germline CDR1 is SEHNR and CDR2 is FQNEAQ (reference sequence). V was pared by 4 bases and J by 3 bases, with 18 bases between. The CDR3 sequence is 16 residues long. In DNA, the CDR3 is TGTGCCAGCAGCTCAAGGGGCAAGAACGTAGAAGAGACCCAGTACTTC. It encodes CASSSRGKNVEETQYF.

A word on this clone: One end of the junction does not line up with germline, which may come from a read error. The chain couples TRBV20-1 to TRBJ2-1; 9 bases are shared with TRBD2. Germline V gene sequence: CDR1 DFQATT, CDR2 SNEGSKA (reference sequence). This CDR3 region has 11 residues. The CDR3 spells CSAREPGLAIF. The CDR3 DNA follows: TGCAGTGCTAGGGAGCCGGGACTAGCAATCTTC.